This TCR beta chain is drawn from a study of T cells expressing NK-cell markers. Study at large: Repertoires of TCR beta were obtained from T cells sorted as CD3+CD56+NKG2C+, CD3+CD56+NKG2C- and CD3+CD56-NKG2C+. HCMV seropositivity characterized seven of the eight sequenced donors, and seronegativity one. Study-wide results and caveats: The contribution of dominant NKG2C+ clonotypes to CD8+ T cells in roughly 6 donors was roughly 1.0-7.5%.

With UMIs, 5'RACE template switching was used to make TCR beta cDNA. TCRdb reanalyzed the 5' RACE reads, giving one entry per CDR3 protein sequence and no DNA. The sample table includes fewer than 200,000 distinct CDR3 sequences. Concerning this clonotype: Its specificity is not known.

Per the germline V gene, CDR1 is KGHSH and CDR2 is LQKENI. The CDR3 contains 17 residues. The genes are TRBV18 and TRBJ2-6; TCRdb lists TRBD2, though no DNA is available to test this call. The origin of this receptor is a woman between 18 and 70 years old in good health. Sequenced: blood T cells: a sorted CD56 or NKG2C T cell subset, CD4+ or CD8+ T cells, or bulk PBMC T cells (not recorded which). The CDR3 spells CASSSNSGSSGANVLTF. Supplemented by reference TRBV18 and TRBJ2-6, the full variable domain reads NAGVMQNPRHLVRRRGQEARLRCSPMKGHSHVYWYRQLPEEGLKFMVYLQKENIIDESGMPKERFSAEFPKEGPSILRIQQVVRGDSAAYFCASSSNSGSSGANVLTFGAGSRLTVL.